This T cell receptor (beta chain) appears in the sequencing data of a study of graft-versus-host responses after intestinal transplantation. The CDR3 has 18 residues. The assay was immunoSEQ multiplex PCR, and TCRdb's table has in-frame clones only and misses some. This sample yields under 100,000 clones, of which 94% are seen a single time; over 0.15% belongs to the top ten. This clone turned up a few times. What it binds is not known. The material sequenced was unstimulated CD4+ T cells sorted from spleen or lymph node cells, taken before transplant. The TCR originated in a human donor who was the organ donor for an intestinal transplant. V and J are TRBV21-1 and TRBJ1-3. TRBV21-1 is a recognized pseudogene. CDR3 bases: TGTGCCAGCAGCAAACTCTACCGGGGGGCCTTCTCTGGAAACACCATATATTTT. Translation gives CASSKLYRGAFSGNTIYF.